Shown below are 20 T cell receptor beta chains from a single sample sequenced in a study of CD8+CD57+ T cells in acquired aplastic anemia. CDR3 and TCR beta VDJ profiling relied on a genomic DNA template. MiXCR, run by TCRdb on the reads, gives a single entry per CDR3 protein. The sample contains around 200,000 distinct CDR3 sequences, around 50% of which appear only once. Only patients with CD8+CD57+ cell expansion on flow cytometry were chosen for sequencing. The material sequenced was sorted CD4+, CD8+, or CD8+CD57+ T cells (not recorded which) from PBMCs. The receptors come from a human donor with aplastic anemia.

This clonotype was observed many times. The chain joins TRBV12-3 or TRBV12-4 to TRBJ2-5; TRBD2 matches 7 bases. Trimming took 11 bases from V and 5 from J; bases not matched to a gene: 11. This CDR3 has 13 amino acids. CDR3 nucleotides: TGTGCCGTCGGAGCTAGCGGTCCGGAGACCCAGTACTTC. This translates into CAVGASGPETQYF.

This clonotype was seen a handful of times. The chain carries TRBV25-1 and TRBJ2-1; 12 nucleotides agree with TRBD1. Germline values: CDR1 MGHDK, CDR2 SYGVNS. The J segment lost 7 bases and the V segment lost 5 bases, leaving 18 bases of the junction unmatched. This CDR3 has 19 amino acids. Here the CDR3 DNA reads TGTGCCAGCAGTACGTCCGGGACAGGGGGCGAGTCAGTTCTTAATGAGCAGTTCTTC. Protein sequence: CASSTSGTGGESVLNEQFF.

The chain has TRBV19 and TRBJ1-5, with a weak D call TRBD1 (6 bases). Trimming stripped 7 bases from V and 4 bases from J, with 14 bases between. CDR1 and CDR2 from the germline V gene are LNHDA and SQIVND (reference sequence). The CDR3 consists of 14 residues. CDR3 sequence: CASTGAIRNQPQHF. CDR3 coding DNA: TGTGCCAGTACAGGGGCTATACGGAATCAGCCCCAGCATTTT.

This clonotype was recorded at least ten times. The DNA of the CDR3 is TGTGCCAGCAGCTTAGCGGAAAAACCAGGCTACACCTTC. Translating gives CASSLAEKPGYTF. The chain carries TRBV7-9 and TRBJ1-2; D call uncertain. CDR1 SEHNR and CDR2 FQNEAQ come from the germline V gene (reference sequence). The CDR3 totals 13 residues. V was cut by 0 bases and J by 8 bases, with 10 bases left in between.

The chain joins TRBV7-9 to TRBJ2-7; D is uncertain. Germline loops: CDR1 SEHNR, CDR2 FQNEAQ (reference sequence). V was cut by 3 bases and J by 2 bases, with 14 bases left in between. The CDR3 loop spans 15 amino acids. The DNA for the CDR3 is TGTGCCAGCAGCTTTCCCGGGTCCCCCGCCTACGAGCAGTACTTC. Its translation is CASSFPGSPAYEQYF.

The chain uses TRBV29-1 and TRBJ2-7; 9 bases fit TRBD2. In germline, CDR1 is SQVTM, CDR2 ANQGSEA. This CDR3 has 14 amino acids. J was trimmed by 2 bases and V by 1 base; bases with no gene match: 3. CDR3 DNA: TGCAGCGTTGAAGTAGCGGGAGCTACCTACGAGCAGTACTTC. Amino acids: CSVEVAGATYEQYF.

The chain employs TRBV9 and TRBJ1-2; possible D gene TRBD1, 6 bases. The V end was cut by 4 bases, the J end by 4 bases, with 17 bases between. Looked up from germline, CDR1 is SGDLS and CDR2 is YYNGEE. This CDR3 is 15 amino acids long. The CDR3 region is CASSPGTPGGYGYTF. The CDR3 DNA follows: TGTGCCAGCAGCCCCGGGACACCGGGGGGCTATGGCTACACCTTC. The whole variable domain, filled in from reference TRBV9 and TRBJ1-2, reads DSGVTQTPKHLITATGQRVTLRCSPRSGDLSVYWYQQSLDQGLQFLIQYYNGEERAKGNILERFSAQQFPDLHSELNLSSLELGDSALYFCASSPGTPGGYGYTFGSGTRLTVV.

The chain carries TRBV7-9 and TRBJ2-5; 13 nucleotides align to TRBD2. Trimming cost V 4 bases and J 4 bases; bases outside gene matches: 6. Per the germline V gene, CDR1 is SEHNR and CDR2 is FQNEAQ (reference sequence). This CDR3 region has 16 residues. CDR3 nucleotides: TGTGCCAGCAGCTCGAGACTAGCGGGAGGAGCAGAGACCCAGTACTTC. Amino acids: CASSSRLAGGAETQYF. Supplemented by reference TRBV7-9 and TRBJ2-5, the full variable domain reads DTGVSQNPRHKITKRGQNVTFRCDPISEHNRLYWYRQTLGQGPEFLTYFQNEAQLEKSRLLSDRFSAERPKGSFSTLEIQRTEQGDSAMYLCASSSRLAGGAETQYFGPGTRLLVL.

This chain uses TRBV19 with TRBJ2-7; D possibly corresponds to TRBD1 (6 bases). Between the trimmed V and J ends, which lost 5 bases and 3 bases, there was a span of 8 bases. CDR1 is LNHDA and CDR2 is SQIVND in the germline V gene (reference sequence). The CDR3 spans 12 residues. The CDR3 DNA reads TGTGCCAGTAGTGGGGGCTTCTACGAGCAGTACTTC. This gives the protein CASSGGFYEQYF.

J is TRBJ2-1 and V is TRBV9; TRBD2 matches 13 bases. The V segment lost 3 bases and the J segment 4 bases; nucleotides outside the gene matches: 1. CDR3 length equals 15 residues. Germline assignment: CDR1 SGDLS and CDR2 YYNGEE. The CDR3 DNA sequence: TGTGCCAGCAGCGGGACTAGCGGGGGATACAATGAGCAGTTCTTC. Its protein is CASSGTSGGYNEQFF. The whole variable domain, remainder taken from reference TRBV9 and TRBJ2-1, is DSGVTQTPKHLITATGQRVTLRCSPRSGDLSVYWYQQSLDQGLQFLIQYYNGEERAKGNILERFSAQQFPDLHSELNLSSLELGDSALYFCASSGTSGGYNEQFFGPGTRLTVL.

The chain carries TRBV24-1 and TRBJ2-2; D ambiguous. The CDR3 has 14 residues. CDR1 and CDR2 (germline): KGHDR, SFDVKD. Trimming took off 4 bases at V and 6 bases at J, with 11 bases between the two ends. CDR3 protein: CATSEASMAGELFF. CDR3 sequence (DNA): TGTGCCACCAGTGAAGCTTCCATGGCCGGGGAGCTGTTTTTT.

The V and J genes are TRBV11-1 and TRBJ2-3; the match to TRBD1 covers 8 bases. CDR1 and CDR2 (germline): SGHAT, FQDESV (reference sequence). The CDR3 spans 15 residues. J lost 1 base, V lost 5 bases, and 5 bases had no gene match. As DNA, the CDR3 is TGTGCCAGCAGCCCGACAGGGGCCCGCACAGATACGCAGTATTTT. Translation: CASSPTGARTDTQYF.

This clonotype was detected a few times. This chain joins TRBV10-3 and TRBJ2-1, with 10 bases that match TRBD2. V lost 4 bases, J lost 1 base, and 4 bases stayed unmatched. Germline lookup yields CDR1 ENHRY and CDR2 SYGVKD. This CDR3 has 16 amino acids. In DNA, the CDR3 is TGTGCCATCAGTGGGACTAGCGGTAGGTCCTACAATGAGCAGTTCTTC. Translating it yields CAISGTSGRSYNEQFF.

This clonotype has at least ten counts. CDR3 in amino acids: CASSARQGHNEQFF. In nucleotides, the CDR3 is TGTGCCAGCAGCGCTCGACAGGGCCACAATGAGCAGTTCTTC. The chain couples TRBV9 to TRBJ2-1; 7 nucleotides line up with TRBD1. CDR1 and CDR2 from the germline V gene are SGDLS and YYNGEE. The V gene end was trimmed by 3 bases and the J gene end by 5 bases; junction bases not matched to a gene: 5. CDR3 size: 14 residues.

This clonotype was seen at least ten times. The gene calls are TRBV19 and TRBJ1-1, with 7 bases identical to TRBD1. CDR3 length: 13 residues. The germline V gene encodes CDR1 LNHDA and CDR2 SQIVND (reference sequence). With 7 bases clipped from V and 1 base from J, the junction kept 3 bases outside the gene matches. The CDR3 spells CASTGTANTEAFF. The CDR3 coding sequence is TGTGCCAGTACCGGGACAGCGAACACTGAAGCTTTCTTT.

There are many counts of this clonotype. This rearrangement joins TRBV2 to TRBJ1-4, with 9 bases matching TRBD1. The ends lost 3 bases at V and 13 bases at J; junction bases unmatched: 9. The CDR3 consists of 14 residues. Looked up from germline, CDR1 is SNHLY and CDR2 is FYNNEI. The CDR3 DNA is TGTGCCAGCAGTGATTCCCGACAGGGGGAGAGACTGTTTTTT. Translating it yields CASSDSRQGERLFF. Looking up the rest from reference TRBV2 and TRBJ1-4 gives the full variable domain: EPEVTQTPSHQVTQMGQEVILRCVPISNHLYFYWYRQILGQKVEFLVSFYNNEISEKSEIFDDQFSVERPDGSNFTLKIRSTKLEDSAMYFCASSDSRQGERLFFGSGTQLSVL.

The genes are TRBV24-1 and TRBJ2-5; 7 nucleotides agree with TRBD2. The CDR3 has 15 amino acids. Trimming at V came to 4 bases and at J to 0 bases, leaving 4 bases not matched to a gene. The germline CDR1 and CDR2 sequences are KGHDR and SFDVKD. The CDR3 reads CATSEGGGYQETQYF. CDR3 nucleotide sequence: TGTGCCACCAGTGAGGGGGGGGGATACCAAGAGACCCAGTACTTC.

Only a few counts were recorded for this clonotype. J is TRBJ1-1 and V is TRBV20-1; perhaps TRBD1 as D (5 bases). This CDR3 has 12 residues. Per the germline V gene, CDR1 is DFQATT and CDR2 is SNEGSKA (reference sequence). V lost 3 bases to trimming and J lost 3 bases, with 8 bases between them. The CDR3 bases are TGCAGTGCTAGTGGGGGTGACACTGAAGCTTTCTTT. Protein: CSASGGDTEAFF.

CDR3 protein: CASRETGQSYGYTF. Here the CDR3 DNA reads TGTGCCAGCAGGGAAACGGGACAGAGCTATGGCTACACCTTC. The chain joins TRBV2 to TRBJ1-2; 7 nucleotides align to TRBD1. The CDR3 consists of 14 residues. In germline, CDR1 is SNHLY, CDR2 FYNNEI. V dropped 6 bases and J dropped 4; count of bases not matched to a gene: 8.

To note about this clonotype: This may stem from a read error, because a much larger clone lies one nucleotide away. The gene calls are TRBV4-2 and TRBJ2-7; 9 nucleotides line up with TRBD2. Germline V gene sequence: CDR1 LGHNA, CDR2 YNFKEQ. V was pared by 0 bases and J by 5 bases, with 8 bases of the junction left unmatched. The CDR3 contains 16 residues. The CDR3 here is CASSQDARSGGNEQYF. As DNA, the CDR3 is TGTGCCAGCAGCCAAGATGCACGGAGCGGGGGGAACGAGCAGTACTTC.